This paragraph reports one TCR beta chain. The CDR3 runs 15 residues. Unmatched junction bases numbered 5, after V lost 2 bases and J lost 4 bases. In germline, CDR1 is SGDLS, CDR2 YYNGEE. This sample was taken from a study of blood T cell repertoires in COVID-19. The overall study: The study drew acute and convalescent COVID-19 samples from the United States, Italy and Spain. PBMCs, B-cell-depleted T cells, or T cells were the source of the cDNA or gDNA that made up the material.

Original processing methods: Reference gene primer amplification gave estimated nucleated cell counts. The protocol was immunoSEQ multiplex PCR, while the TCRdb copy is restricted to in-frame clones and leaves out a portion. V and J calls and clone size come straight from that table; D and trimming were deduced from the DNA. This sample carries 250,000 to 350,000 clones, approximately 90% of them seen once, and the ten largest clones take about 2%. The gene calls are TRBV9 and TRBJ1-1; 10 bases map to TRBD1. The sequence was collected from a woman aged 45 to 65 who had recovered from COVID-19. Sequencing input: peripheral blood. The chain's CDR3 is CASSVHRTGGTEAFF. CDR3 sequence (DNA): TGTGCCAGCAGCGTCCATAGGACAGGGGGCACTGAAGCTTTCTTT.